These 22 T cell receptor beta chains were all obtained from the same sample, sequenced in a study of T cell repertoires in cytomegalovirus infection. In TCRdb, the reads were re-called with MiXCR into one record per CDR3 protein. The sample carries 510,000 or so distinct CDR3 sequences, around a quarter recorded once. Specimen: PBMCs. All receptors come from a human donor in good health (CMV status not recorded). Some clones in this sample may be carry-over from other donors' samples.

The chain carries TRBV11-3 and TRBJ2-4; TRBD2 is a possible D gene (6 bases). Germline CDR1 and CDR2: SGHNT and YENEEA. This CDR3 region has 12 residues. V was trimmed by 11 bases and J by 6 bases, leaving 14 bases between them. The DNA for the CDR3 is TGTGCCGTACAGGACTACCTAAACATTCAGTACTTC. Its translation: CAVQDYLNIQYF.

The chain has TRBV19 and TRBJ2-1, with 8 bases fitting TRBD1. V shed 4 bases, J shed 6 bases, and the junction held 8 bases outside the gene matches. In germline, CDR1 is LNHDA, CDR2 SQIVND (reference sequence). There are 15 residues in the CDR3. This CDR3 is CASSRRQGIVNEQFF. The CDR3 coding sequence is TGTGCCAGTAGTAGACGACAGGGGATCGTCAATGAGCAGTTCTTC.

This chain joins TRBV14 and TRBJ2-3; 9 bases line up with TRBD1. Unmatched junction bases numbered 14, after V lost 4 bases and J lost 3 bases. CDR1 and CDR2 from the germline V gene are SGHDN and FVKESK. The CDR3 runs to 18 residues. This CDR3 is CASSLGYRDRERTDTQYF. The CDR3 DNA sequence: TGTGCCAGCAGCCTCGGTTACCGGGACAGGGAAAGGACAGATACGCAGTATTTT.

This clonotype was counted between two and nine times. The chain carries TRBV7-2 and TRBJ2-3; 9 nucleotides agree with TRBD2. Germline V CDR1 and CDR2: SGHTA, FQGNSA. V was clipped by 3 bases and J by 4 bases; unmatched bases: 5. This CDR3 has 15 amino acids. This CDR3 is CASSFSGSGADTQYF. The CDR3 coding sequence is TGTGCCAGCAGCTTTAGCGGGAGTGGAGCAGATACGCAGTATTTT.

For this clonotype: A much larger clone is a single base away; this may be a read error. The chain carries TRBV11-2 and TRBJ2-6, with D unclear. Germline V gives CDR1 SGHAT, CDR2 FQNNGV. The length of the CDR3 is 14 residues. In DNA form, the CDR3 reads TGTACCAGCAGCCTTATACTCTGGGCCAACGTCCTGACTTTC. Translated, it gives CTSSLILWANVLTF.

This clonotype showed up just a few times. CDR3 sequence (DNA): TGCGCCAGCAGCTCGGGCGGTAACAGGGTAACCTACGAGCAGTACTTC. Translation gives CASSSGGNRVTYEQYF. V is TRBV5-1 and J is TRBJ2-7; D is possibly TRBD1 (6 bases). V was trimmed by 3 bases and J by 2 bases, leaving 18 bases between them. Germline assignment: CDR1 SGHRS and CDR2 YFSETQ. The CDR3 covers 16 residues.

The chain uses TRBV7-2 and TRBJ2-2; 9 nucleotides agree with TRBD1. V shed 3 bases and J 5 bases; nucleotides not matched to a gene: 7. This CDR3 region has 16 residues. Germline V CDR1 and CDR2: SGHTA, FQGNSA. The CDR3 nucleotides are TGTGCCAGCAGCTTCCGTCGGACAGGGGTTACCGGGGAGCTGTTTTTT. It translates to CASSFRRTGVTGELFF.

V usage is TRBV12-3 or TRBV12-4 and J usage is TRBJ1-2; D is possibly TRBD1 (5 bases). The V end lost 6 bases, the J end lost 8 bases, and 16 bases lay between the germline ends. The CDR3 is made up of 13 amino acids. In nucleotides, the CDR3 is TGTGCCAGCAGCCCCGGGACTGACGGCGGCTACACCTTC. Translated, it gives CASSPGTDGGYTF.

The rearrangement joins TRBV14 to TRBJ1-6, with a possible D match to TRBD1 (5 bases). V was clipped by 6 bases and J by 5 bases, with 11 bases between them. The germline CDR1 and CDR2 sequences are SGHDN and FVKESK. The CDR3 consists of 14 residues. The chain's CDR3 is CASRRQTDNSPLHF. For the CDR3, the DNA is TGTGCCAGCAGGCGACAGACAGATAATTCACCCCTCCACTTT.

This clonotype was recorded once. CDR3 amino acids: CASGDGQGAADTQYF. Here the CDR3 DNA reads TGTGCCAGCGGGGATGGACAGGGGGCAGCGGATACGCAGTATTTT. This rearrangement joins TRBV6-4 to TRBJ2-3; the match to TRBD1 covers 11 bases. Germline V gene lookup returns CDR1 MRHNA and CDR2 SNTAGT. The CDR3 has 15 residues. V lost 8 bases, J lost 6 bases, and 10 bases stayed unmatched.

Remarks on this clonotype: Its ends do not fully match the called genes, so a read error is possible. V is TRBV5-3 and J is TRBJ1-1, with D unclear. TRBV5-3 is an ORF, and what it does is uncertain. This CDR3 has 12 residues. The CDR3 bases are TGTGCCAGCAGCTCCTTTCGTACTGGAGCTTTCTTT. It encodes CASSSFRTGAFF.

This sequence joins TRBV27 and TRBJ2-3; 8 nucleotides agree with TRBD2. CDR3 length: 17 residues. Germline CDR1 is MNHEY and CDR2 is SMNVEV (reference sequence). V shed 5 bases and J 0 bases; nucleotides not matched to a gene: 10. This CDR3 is CASSPLGLAGSTDTQYF. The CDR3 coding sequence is TGTGCCAGCAGTCCTCTCGGGTTAGCGGGAAGCACAGATACGCAGTATTTT.

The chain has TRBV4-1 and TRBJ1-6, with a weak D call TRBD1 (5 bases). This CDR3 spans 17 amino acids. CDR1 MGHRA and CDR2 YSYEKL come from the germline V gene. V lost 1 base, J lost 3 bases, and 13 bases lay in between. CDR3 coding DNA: TGCGCCAGCAGCCAAGGCGGGGACCGTCTCTATAATTCACCCCTCCACTTT. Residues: CASSQGGDRLYNSPLHF.

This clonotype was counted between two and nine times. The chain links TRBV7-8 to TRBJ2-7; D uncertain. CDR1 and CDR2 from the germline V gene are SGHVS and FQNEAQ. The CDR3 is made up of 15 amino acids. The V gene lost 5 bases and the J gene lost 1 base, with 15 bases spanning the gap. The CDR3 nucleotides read TGTGCCAGCAGCCTAACGGACGGACCATCCTACGAGCAGTACGTC. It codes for CASSLTDGPSYEQYV.

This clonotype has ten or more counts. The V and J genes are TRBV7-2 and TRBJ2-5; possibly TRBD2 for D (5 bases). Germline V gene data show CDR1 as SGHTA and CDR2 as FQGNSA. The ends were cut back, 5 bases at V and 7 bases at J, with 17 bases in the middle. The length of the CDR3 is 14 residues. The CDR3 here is CASSQPGRGLTQYF. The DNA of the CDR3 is TGTGCCAGCAGCCAACCGGGCCGAGGGTTGACCCAGTACTTC.

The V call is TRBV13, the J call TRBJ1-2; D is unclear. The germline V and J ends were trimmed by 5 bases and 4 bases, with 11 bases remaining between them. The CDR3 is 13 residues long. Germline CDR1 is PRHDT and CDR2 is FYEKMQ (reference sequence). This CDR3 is CASSRQSTYGYTF. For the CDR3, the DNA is TGTGCCAGCAGCCGTCAGTCGACCTATGGCTACACCTTC.

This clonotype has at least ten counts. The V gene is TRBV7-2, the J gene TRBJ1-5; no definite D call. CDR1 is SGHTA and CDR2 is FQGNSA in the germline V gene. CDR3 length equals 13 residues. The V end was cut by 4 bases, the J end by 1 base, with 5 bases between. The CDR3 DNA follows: TGTGCCAGCAGCTCACAGAGCAATCAGCCCCAGCATTTT. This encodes CASSSQSNQPQHF.

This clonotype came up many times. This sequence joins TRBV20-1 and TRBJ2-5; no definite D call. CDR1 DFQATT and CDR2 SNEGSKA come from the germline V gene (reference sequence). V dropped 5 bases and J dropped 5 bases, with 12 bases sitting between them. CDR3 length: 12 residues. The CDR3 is CSAYQDPETQYF. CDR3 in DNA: TGCAGTGCTTATCAGGACCCGGAGACCCAGTACTTC.

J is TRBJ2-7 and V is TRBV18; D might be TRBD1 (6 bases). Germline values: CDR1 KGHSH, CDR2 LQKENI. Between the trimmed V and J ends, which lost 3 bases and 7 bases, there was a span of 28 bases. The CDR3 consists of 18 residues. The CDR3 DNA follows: TGTGCCAGCTCACCGCGCCCCCAGGGGTTTGAGGGCTTCGGAGAGCAGTACGTC. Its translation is CASSPRPQGFEGFGEQYV.

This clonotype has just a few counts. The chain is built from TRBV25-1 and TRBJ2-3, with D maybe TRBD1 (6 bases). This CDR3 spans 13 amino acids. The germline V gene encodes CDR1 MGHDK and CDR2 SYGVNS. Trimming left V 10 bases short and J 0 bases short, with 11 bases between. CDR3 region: CANPGHSTDTQYF. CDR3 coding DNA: TGTGCCAATCCGGGACATAGCACAGATACGCAGTATTTT.

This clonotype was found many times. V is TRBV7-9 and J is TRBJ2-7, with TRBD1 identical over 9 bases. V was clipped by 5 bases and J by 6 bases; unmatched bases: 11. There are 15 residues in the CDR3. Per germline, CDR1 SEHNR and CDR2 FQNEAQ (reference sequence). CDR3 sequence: CASSPVQGAMGEQYF. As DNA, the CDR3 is TGTGCCAGCAGCCCCGTACAGGGGGCTATGGGCGAGCAGTACTTC. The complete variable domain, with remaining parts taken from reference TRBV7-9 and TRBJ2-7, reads DTGVSQNPRHKITKRGQNVTFRCDPISEHNRLYWYRQTLGQGPEFLTYFQNEAQLEKSRLLSDRFSAERPKGSFSTLEIQRTEQGDSAMYLCASSPVQGAMGEQYFGPGTRLTVT.

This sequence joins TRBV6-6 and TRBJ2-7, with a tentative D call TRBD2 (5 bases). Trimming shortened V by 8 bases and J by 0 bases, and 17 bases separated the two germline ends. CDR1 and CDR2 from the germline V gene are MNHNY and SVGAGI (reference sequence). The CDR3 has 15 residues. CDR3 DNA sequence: TGTGCCAGCTGCCCTGGAGTGGGGAGCTCCTACGAGCAGTACTTC. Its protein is CASCPGVGSSYEQYF.